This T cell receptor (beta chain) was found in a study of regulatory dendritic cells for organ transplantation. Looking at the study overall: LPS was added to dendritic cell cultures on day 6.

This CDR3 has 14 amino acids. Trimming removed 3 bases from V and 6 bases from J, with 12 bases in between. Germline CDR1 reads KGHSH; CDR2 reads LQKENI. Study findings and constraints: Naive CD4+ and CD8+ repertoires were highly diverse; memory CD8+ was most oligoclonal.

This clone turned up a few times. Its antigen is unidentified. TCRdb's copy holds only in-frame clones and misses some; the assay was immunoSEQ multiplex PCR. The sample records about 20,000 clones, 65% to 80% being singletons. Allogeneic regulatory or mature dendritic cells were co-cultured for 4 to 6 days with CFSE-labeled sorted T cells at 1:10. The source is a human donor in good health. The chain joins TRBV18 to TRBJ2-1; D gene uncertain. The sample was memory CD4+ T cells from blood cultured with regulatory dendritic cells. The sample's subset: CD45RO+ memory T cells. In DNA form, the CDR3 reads TGTGCCAGCTCACCTGGAGCAGAGTCCAATGAGCAGTTCTTC. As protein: CASSPGAESNEQFF. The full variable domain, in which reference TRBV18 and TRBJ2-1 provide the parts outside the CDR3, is NAGVMQNPRHLVRRRGQEARLRCSPMKGHSHVYWYRQLPEEGLKFMVYLQKENIIDESGMPKERFSAEFPKEGPSILRIQQVVRGDSAAYFCASSPGAESNEQFFGPGTRLTVL.